One and the same sample provided the 27 T cell receptor beta chains below, sequenced in a study of cytomegalovirus exposure and HLA in healthy donors. In the PCR, 60 Vbeta and 13 Jbeta primers were used. TCRdb's table, derived via immunoSEQ multiplex PCR, lists solely in-frame clones and lacks some. The table shows about 150,000 clones, with over 60% occurring only once. Input material: PBMCs. These receptors were collected from a woman aged 18-29 years in good health and CMV-seronegative.

The chain employs TRBV7-9 and TRBJ2-1; 9 bases match TRBD2. The CDR3 sequence is 13 residues long. The J segment lost 10 bases and the V segment lost 8 bases, leaving 9 bases of the junction unmatched. Germline V gene sequence: CDR1 SEHNR, CDR2 FQNEAQ (reference sequence). The CDR3 bases are TGTGCCAGCTCCTCCGGGACTAGCCCCGAGCAGTTCTTC. Translation gives CASSSGTSPEQFF.

V gene TRBV5-1 combines with J gene TRBJ2-7; TRBD2 matches at 7 bases. The J segment lost 4 bases and the V segment lost 0 bases, leaving 4 bases of the junction unmatched. This CDR3 has 14 amino acids. The germline V gene encodes CDR1 SGHRS and CDR2 YFSETQ. The CDR3 loop reads CASSLAGGYYEQYF. CDR3 in DNA: TGCGCCAGCAGCTTGGCCGGGGGGTATTACGAGCAGTACTTC.

This clone was detected a few times. The chain recombines TRBV9 with TRBJ2-7, with D possibly TRBD2 on 6 matching bases. The ends were cut back, 0 bases at V and 0 bases at J, with 10 bases in the middle. CDR1 is SGDLS and CDR2 is YYNGEE in the germline V gene. The CDR3 is 15 amino acids. CDR3 sequence: CASSVGGELSYEQYF. CDR3 bases: TGTGCCAGCAGCGTAGGGGGGGAACTCTCCTACGAGCAGTACTTC.

This rearrangement joins TRBV5-5 to TRBJ1-2; TRBD1 is a possible D gene (5 bases). Trimming shortened V by 3 bases and J by 3 bases, and 15 bases separated the two germline ends. The CDR3 has 15 residues. From germline, CDR1 is SGHKS and CDR2 YYEKEE (reference sequence). CDR3 nucleotide sequence: TGTGCCAGCAGCTATTCCGGGACTTACGACTATGGCTACACCTTC. Amino acid sequence: CASSYSGTYDYGYTF.

As regards this clone: This specimen includes other DNA sequences encoding the same CDR3. The J gene is TRBJ1-2, the V gene TRBV5-1, with D perhaps TRBD1 (6 bases). The germline gives CDR1 SGHRS, CDR2 YFSETQ. V lost 5 bases to trimming and J lost 4 bases, with 15 bases between them. The CDR3 runs to 14 residues. CDR3 nucleotides: TGCGCCAGCAGAACGGGACAAGTTGCCTATGGCTACACCTTC. Translation gives CASRTGQVAYGYTF.

The V gene is TRBV11-3, the J gene TRBJ1-2; 9 positions agree with TRBD1. J lost 7 bases, V lost 5 bases, and 8 bases had no gene match. The CDR3 extends over 14 amino acids. Germline assignment: CDR1 SGHNT and CDR2 YENEEA. In DNA form, the CDR3 reads TGTGCCAGCAGCCTACCCGGGACAGGGCTTGGCTACACCTTC. This encodes CASSLPGTGLGYTF.

This sequence joins TRBV13 and TRBJ2-1; D possibly corresponds to TRBD1 (6 bases). The germline CDR1 and CDR2 sequences are PRHDT and FYEKMQ (reference sequence). The CDR3 is 12 amino acids. The V gene lost 2 bases and the J gene lost 8 bases, with 7 bases spanning the gap. The CDR3 is CASSLQGYEQFF. The CDR3 DNA follows: TGTGCCAGCAGCTTACAGGGGTATGAGCAGTTCTTC.

The rearrangement links TRBV5-1 to TRBJ1-3, with 7 bases identical to TRBD1. The CDR3 extends over 17 amino acids. The germline V gene has CDR1 SGHRS and CDR2 YFSETQ. V was pared by 0 bases and J by 0 bases, with 6 bases of the junction left unmatched. CDR3 region: CASSLERTGVSGNTIYF. The CDR3 coding sequence is TGCGCCAGCAGCTTGGAGAGGACAGGAGTCTCTGGAAACACCATATATTTT.

Points on this clone: Sequence at one end of the junction differs from germline and may be a read error. V is TRBV23-1 and J is TRBJ2-7, with a tentative D call TRBD1 (6 bases). TRBV23-1 is sorted into the ORF group, with uncertain function. The CDR3 runs to 16 residues. CDR3 region: CASIQRTITGSDEQYF. The CDR3 DNA sequence: TGCGCCAGCATTCAAAGGACCATTACAGGGTCGGACGAGCAGTACTTC.

This clone was detected only once. The V and J genes are TRBV29-1 and TRBJ2-3; D remains ambiguous. Germline assignment: CDR1 SQVTM and CDR2 ANQGSEA. Trimming took 4 bases from V and 0 from J, leaving 11 bases between them. This CDR3 region has 14 residues. CDR3 sequence (DNA): TGCAGCGTTGCCTATGGGCCTAGCACAGATACGCAGTATTTT. Protein: CSVAYGPSTDTQYF.

The chain is built from TRBV4-2 and TRBJ1-2; perhaps TRBD1 as D (6 bases). CDR3 size: 15 residues. Deletions cut 1 base from V and 2 bases from J, with 11 bases between. Germline V gives CDR1 LGHNA, CDR2 YNFKEQ. Written as DNA, the CDR3 is TGTGCCAGCAGCCAAGGGGACACAGGGAACTATGGCTACACCTTC. Its translation: CASSQGDTGNYGYTF.

This rearrangement joins TRBV27 to TRBJ2-1, with 10 nucleotides matching TRBD2. Germline V lookup: CDR1 MNHEY, CDR2 SMNVEV (reference sequence). This CDR3 is built from 16 residues. Trimming cost V 6 bases and J 5 bases; bases outside gene matches: 10. CDR3 in amino acids: CASRTLGLAAHNEQFF. The CDR3 region has the DNA TGTGCCAGCAGAACCCTCGGACTAGCGGCCCACAATGAGCAGTTCTTC.

J is TRBJ2-3 and V is TRBV5-1; 9 nucleotides agree with TRBD2. J lost 5 bases, V lost 4 bases, and 5 bases had no gene match. Germline CDR1 reads SGHRS; CDR2 reads YFSETQ. This CDR3 has 14 amino acids. In DNA form, the CDR3 reads TGCGCCAGCAGCACCATAGCGGGGGAAGATACGCAGTATTTT. This encodes CASSTIAGEDTQYF.

A note on this clone: Compared with germline, one end of the junction differs, possibly owing to a read error. The chain recombines TRBV29-1 with TRBJ2-6; 10 bases fit TRBD1. This CDR3 comprises 17 residues. Germline V gene sequence: CDR1 SQVTM, CDR2 ANQGSEA. The CDR3 nucleotides are TGCAGCGTTGTTATCCGGGACAGGGGCTCTGGGGCCAACGGCCTGACTTTC. This sequence encodes CSVVIRDRGSGANGLTF.

This chain connects TRBV6-5 to TRBJ1-1; the D is unclear. CDR3 length: 15 amino acids. V shed 4 bases and J shed 1 base, with 13 bases lying between them. Germline V CDR1 and CDR2: MNHEY, SVGAGI. The CDR3 DNA follows: TGTGCCAGCAGTTCAGTCTCGACGGGGAACACTGAAGCTTTCTTT. Its protein is CASSSVSTGNTEAFF.

The chain uses TRBV5-6 and TRBJ1-2, with D tentatively TRBD1 (5 bases). V shed 4 bases and J shed 4 bases, with 14 bases lying between them. CDR1 and CDR2 (germline): SGHDT, YYEEEE. The CDR3 spans 14 residues. The CDR3 DNA follows: TGTGCCAGCAGCGTTCGGCGAAGGGGCTATGGCTACACCTTC. It translates to CASSVRRRGYGYTF.

This clone has just a few counts. Additional DNA sequences in this sample encode the identical CDR3. This chain connects TRBV7-2 to TRBJ2-5; TRBD1 agrees at 8 bases. Germline assignment: CDR1 SGHTA and CDR2 FQGNSA. The CDR3 contains 13 residues. The V gene end was trimmed by 5 bases and the J gene end by 2 bases; junction bases not matched to a gene: 1. Here the CDR3 DNA reads TGTGCCAGCAGCCGGGACAGGCAAGAGACCCAGTACTTC. This encodes CASSRDRQETQYF. The full variable domain, its missing parts supplied by reference TRBV7-2 and TRBJ2-5, is GAGVSQSPSNKVTEKGKDVELRCDPISGHTALYWYRQSLGQGLEFLIYFQGNSAPDKSGLPSDRFSAERTGGSVSTLTIQRTQQEDSAVYLCASSRDRQETQYFGPGTRLLVL.

CDR3 protein: CASSSGGLYNEQFF. CDR3 sequence (DNA): TGTGCCAGCAGCTCAGGGGGTCTCTACAATGAGCAGTTCTTC. The chain is built from TRBV7-3 and TRBJ2-1; 7 nucleotides align to TRBD1. Germline trimming cut 4 bases from V and 3 bases from J; bases unmatched to any gene: 3. The CDR3 loop spans 14 amino acids. Germline lookup yields CDR1 SGHTA and CDR2 FQGTGA.

The genes are TRBV6-1 and TRBJ2-5, with 8 bases identical to TRBD2. Germline V gene data show CDR1 as MNHNS and CDR2 as SASEGT. This CDR3 has 15 amino acids. V lost 4 bases to trimming and J lost 4 bases; unmatched junction nucleotides: 8. The chain's CDR3 is CASSASRLARETQYF. The CDR3 region has the DNA TGTGCCAGCAGTGCGTCCAGACTAGCGAGAGAGACCCAGTACTTC.

The rearrangement links TRBV7-9 to TRBJ1-2, with D possibly matching TRBD1 (5 bases). Germline V gene data show CDR1 as SEHNR and CDR2 as FQNEAQ (reference sequence). V was pared by 5 bases and J by 5 bases, with 15 bases between. The CDR3 length is 14 residues. The CDR3 loop is CASSEGDGSYGYTF. CDR3 sequence (DNA): TGTGCCAGCAGCGAAGGGGATGGTAGTTATGGCTACACCTTC.

Of note for this clone: At the DNA level, this CDR3 is encoded by other sequences in the same sample as well. The rearrangement uses TRBV6-4 and TRBJ2-2; D unclear. Germline CDR1 MRHNA, CDR2 SNTAGT. This CDR3 has 13 amino acids. V lost 5 bases and J lost 0, with 4 bases in between. The CDR3 reads CASSPSNTGELFF. The CDR3 DNA sequence: TGTGCCAGCAGTCCCTCGAACACCGGGGAGCTGTTTTTT.

The genes are TRBV19 and TRBJ2-5; 8 bases line up with TRBD1. The end of the DNA is better explained by TRBJ2-7, so the J call may be wrong. In germline, CDR1 is LNHDA, CDR2 SQIVND (reference sequence). The CDR3 is made up of 14 amino acids. CDR3 nucleotides: TGTGCCAGTAGTAGGGGCCAGGGGGCGACCGAGCAGTACTTC. Translation: CASSRGQGATEQYF.

V gene TRBV29-1 combines with J gene TRBJ2-1; unclear D gene. V gave up 5 bases and J gave up 1 base, with 15 bases separating them. Germline V gene lookup returns CDR1 SQVTM and CDR2 ANQGSEA. CDR3 size: 15 residues. The chain's CDR3 is CSVRRLDASYNEQFF. The DNA for the CDR3 is TGCAGCGTTCGACGGCTAGACGCATCCTACAATGAGCAGTTCTTC.

As for this clone: At one of its ends the junction is not consistent with the germline gene, which may arise from a read error. The chain is built from TRBV7-9 and TRBJ1-4; 10 bases fit TRBD1. Germline CDR1 is SEHNR and CDR2 is FQNEAQ (reference sequence). The CDR3 has 16 amino acids. This chain's CDR3 is CSSSLDRGRINEKLFF. The DNA for the CDR3 is TGTTCCAGCAGCTTAGACAGGGGGCGCATCAATGAAAAACTGTTTTTT.

This rearrangement joins TRBV5-1 to TRBJ1-1; the D gene is possibly TRBD1 (5 bases). Germline loops: CDR1 SGHRS, CDR2 YFSETQ. CDR3 size: 13 residues. The V end was cut by 0 bases, the J end by 10 bases, with 13 bases between. CDR3 nucleotide sequence: TGCGCCAGCAGCTTGGCGGGGGTGGTAAGAGCTTTCTTT. Protein sequence: CASSLAGVVRAFF.

This chain joins TRBV12-5 and TRBJ2-1, with a tentative D call TRBD2 (7 bases). This CDR3 has 13 amino acids. V dropped 5 bases and J dropped 7 bases, with 12 bases sitting between them. Germline V gives CDR1 LGHNT, CDR2 FRNRAP. CDR3 bases: TGTGCTAGTGGTCCCGCGGGGGCTAATGAGCAGTTCTTC. Translation gives CASGPAGANEQFF. The full variable domain, completed using reference TRBV12-5 and TRBJ2-1, is DARVTQTPRHKVTEMGQEVTMRCQPILGHNTVFWYRQTMMQGLELLAYFRNRAPLDDSGMPKDRFSAEMPDATLATLKIQPSEPRDSAVYFCASGPAGANEQFFGPGTRLTVL.

This clone was detected once. The chain is built from TRBV19 and TRBJ1-3, with unresolved D. Trimming left V 6 bases short and J 4 bases short, with 10 bases between. This CDR3 is 13 amino acids long. Per germline, CDR1 LNHDA and CDR2 SQIVND (reference sequence). CDR3 amino acids: CASRGGKGNTIYF. CDR3 bases: TGTGCCAGTAGGGGAGGGAAAGGAAACACCATATATTTT.